The 26 T cell receptor beta chains below all came from one sample that was sequenced in a study of PD-1 blockade in classical Hodgkin lymphoma. Autologous stem cell transplantation was followed by relapse in every patient, and brentuximab vedotin exposure varied. The repertoire was sequenced with immunoSEQ multiplex PCR; TCRdb's copy has only in-frame clones and lacks some. This sample has 45,000 to 65,000 clones, with around 73% found just once. Specimen: peripheral blood mononuclear cells (PBMCs), collected before the second cycle of nivolumab. The receptor set was obtained from a human donor with classical Hodgkin lymphoma.

This clone was observed once. This chain joins TRBV10-3 and TRBJ2-5, with 9 bases fitting TRBD2. The germline V gene encodes CDR1 ENHRY and CDR2 SYGVKD. Unmatched junction bases numbered 13, after V lost 9 bases and J lost 5 bases. This CDR3 region has 15 residues. In nucleotides, the CDR3 is TGTGCCATGGCAAGGCGGGAGGGCCGGGAGGAGACCCAGTACTTC. As protein: CAMARREGREETQYF.

This rearrangement joins TRBV6-5 to TRBJ1-1; unclear D gene. CDR3 length equals 13 residues. The ends were cut back, 5 bases at V and 1 base at J, with 8 bases in the middle. Germline assignment: CDR1 MNHEY and CDR2 SVGAGI. CDR3 in amino acids: CASSRTQNTEAFF. The CDR3 DNA is TGTGCCAGCAGTCGCACGCAGAACACTGAAGCTTTCTTT.

This clone was seen at least ten times. This chain links TRBV19 with TRBJ1-5; D is unresolved. Between the trimmed V and J ends, which lost 7 bases and 0 bases, there was a span of 13 bases. The CDR3 covers 15 residues. Germline V gene lookup returns CDR1 LNHDA and CDR2 SQIVND (reference sequence). The CDR3 sequence: CASIEDDRSNQPQHF. CDR3 nucleotides: TGTGCCAGTATCGAGGACGACCGTAGCAATCAGCCCCAGCATTTT.

This rearrangement joins TRBV30 to TRBJ1-1; unclear D gene. The CDR3 runs 13 residues. Trimming shortened V by 4 bases and J by 0 bases, and 9 bases separated the two germline ends. Germline CDR1 reads GTSNPN; CDR2 reads SVGIG (reference sequence). This chain's CDR3 is CAWTPLLNTEAFF. CDR3 nucleotide sequence: TGTGCCTGGACCCCCCTATTGAACACTGAAGCTTTCTTT.

The J gene is TRBJ2-1, the V gene TRBV13; 8 nucleotides align to TRBD1. This CDR3 has 16 residues. CDR1 is PRHDT, CDR2 FYEKMQ, per germline (reference sequence). Trimming cost V 4 bases and J 3 bases; bases outside gene matches: 8. CDR3 protein: CASSSSGTGFYNEQFF. The CDR3 DNA is TGTGCCAGCAGCTCGTCCGGGACAGGATTCTACAATGAGCAGTTCTTC.

V is TRBV19 and J is TRBJ1-2; no clear D gene. The CDR3 totals 14 residues. Germline loops: CDR1 LNHDA, CDR2 SQIVND (reference sequence). V dropped 5 bases and J dropped 10 bases, with 20 bases sitting between them. For the CDR3, the DNA is TGTGCCAGTAGTTCCCACAGCACCGTGAAAATCTACACCTTC. Amino acid sequence: CASSSHSTVKIYTF.

This chain joins TRBV6-1 and TRBJ1-6; 7 nucleotides line up with TRBD1. Unmatched junction bases numbered 8, after V lost 7 bases and J lost 11 bases. The CDR3 runs to 13 residues. Germline values: CDR1 MNHNS, CDR2 SASEGT. The CDR3, as DNA: TGTGCCAGCATGGTTGACAGGGTACCACCCCTCCACTTT. Protein sequence: CASMVDRVPPLHF.

About this clone itself: Different DNA sequences within this sample yield the same CDR3. The chain links TRBV6-5 to TRBJ1-2; 10 nucleotides line up with TRBD1. V lost 6 bases and J lost 4; bases outside the gene matches: 5. This CDR3 has 14 residues. Germline values: CDR1 MNHEY, CDR2 SVGAGI. CDR3 sequence: CASSPTGGGYGYTF. In nucleotides, the CDR3 is TGTGCCAGCAGCCCGACAGGGGGCGGCTATGGCTACACCTTC.

The V call is TRBV19, the J call TRBJ2-2; no definite D call. The CDR3 totals 10 residues. Trimming shortened V by 4 bases and J by 9 bases, and 3 bases separated the two germline ends. In germline, CDR1 is LNHDA, CDR2 SQIVND (reference sequence). The CDR3 region is CASSSRELFF. CDR3 DNA: TGTGCCAGTAGTAGCCGGGAGCTGTTTTTT.

This sequence joins TRBV28 and TRBJ1-5; no clear D gene. CDR3 length: 15 residues. Germline values: CDR1 MDHEN, CDR2 SYDVKM. With 7 bases removed from V and 1 base from J, the gap between germline ends came to 14 bases. CDR3 in amino acids: CASILGSRSNQPQHF. The CDR3 nucleotides are TGTGCCAGCATCTTGGGATCGAGAAGCAATCAGCCCCAGCATTTT.

This clone was observed once. V gene TRBV5-1 combines with J gene TRBJ2-3, with D perhaps matching TRBD1 (5 bases). This CDR3 has 16 amino acids. Germline loops: CDR1 SGHRS, CDR2 YFSETQ. V was pared by 2 bases and J by 3 bases, with 16 bases between. The CDR3 sequence: CASSFRGQGSTDTQYF. CDR3 coding DNA: TGCGCCAGCAGCTTTCGTGGACAAGGTTCTACAGATACGCAGTATTTT.

This clone was detected a few times. The chain couples TRBV5-1 to TRBJ1-1; D is uncertain. Trimming left V 6 bases short and J 9 bases short, with 12 bases between. The CDR3 loop spans 11 amino acids. From germline, CDR1 is SGHRS and CDR2 YFSETQ. The CDR3 DNA reads TGCGCCAGCAATGAGGCAGAGCAAGCTTTCTTT. Protein: CASNEAEQAFF.

The chain has TRBV7-2 and TRBJ2-7; 8 bases are a match to TRBD2. Germline V CDR1 and CDR2: SGHTA, FQGNSA. Germline trimming cut 5 bases from V and 0 bases from J; bases unmatched to any gene: 6. This CDR3 region has 15 residues. Here the CDR3 DNA reads TGTGCCAGCAGCGCCAGCAGCGGGAGCTCCTACGAGCAGTACTTC. Its translation: CASSASSGSSYEQYF.

This sequence joins TRBV14 and TRBJ2-3; D unclear. V was trimmed by 0 bases and J by 6 bases, leaving 13 bases between them. Germline lookup yields CDR1 SGHDN and CDR2 FVKESK. CDR3 length: 15 residues. The CDR3 nucleotides are TGTGCCAGCAGCCAAGATCTAGGCTGGAAGGATACGCAGTATTTT. It encodes CASSQDLGWKDTQYF.

This chain uses TRBV7-2 with TRBJ1-5; 7 bases line up with TRBD1. Germline trimming cut 5 bases from V and 1 base from J; bases unmatched to any gene: 5. The length of the CDR3 is 15 residues. Looked up from germline, CDR1 is SGHTA and CDR2 is FQGNSA. CDR3 in amino acids: CASSQKQGSNQPQHF. CDR3 coding DNA: TGTGCCAGCAGCCAAAAACAGGGGAGCAATCAGCCCCAGCATTTT.

The sample holds one count of this clone. The chain recombines TRBV25-1 with TRBJ2-1; 7 bases agree with TRBD2. Trimming at V came to 4 bases and at J to 7 bases, leaving 4 bases not matched to a gene. The CDR3 length is 13 residues. Germline CDR1 is MGHDK and CDR2 is SYGVNS. Here the CDR3 reads CASSAGGGNEQFF. The CDR3 DNA reads TGTGCCAGCAGTGCGGGCGGGGGTAATGAGCAGTTCTTC.

CDR3 region: CASRDTGNVGELFF. The CDR3 DNA follows: TGTGCCAGCAGGGATACAGGGAATGTCGGGGAGCTGTTTTTT. The chain is built from TRBV6-1 and TRBJ2-2; D perhaps matches TRBD1 (6 bases). Germline CDR1 and CDR2: MNHNS and SASEGT. This CDR3 region has 14 residues. The V end lost 6 bases, the J end lost 7 bases, and 15 bases lay between the germline ends.

The chain carries TRBV9 and TRBJ2-1; TRBD1 might be the D (5 bases). V lost 0 bases, J lost 3 bases, and 10 bases lay in between. This CDR3 contains 15 residues. Germline V lookup: CDR1 SGDLS, CDR2 YYNGEE. The CDR3 spells CASSVDSGNYNEQFF. The CDR3 region has the DNA TGTGCCAGCAGCGTAGATTCAGGGAACTACAATGAGCAGTTCTTC.

This clone appeared once. The chain is built from TRBV6-5 and TRBJ2-5, with D possibly being TRBD1 or TRBD2 (6 bases each). The closer fit of TRBJ2-7 to the DNA end suggests the J call may be wrong. The germline CDR1 and CDR2 sequences are MNHEY and SVGAGI. The CDR3 runs to 14 residues. The CDR3 loop reads CASSLRLGGYEQYF. In nucleotides, the CDR3 is TGTGCCAGCAGTCTTAGACTAGGGGGGTACGAGCAGTACTTC.

The V gene is TRBV30, the J gene TRBJ1-5, with TRBD1 matching 7 bases. The junction had 4 bases not matched to a gene; V was cut back by 5 bases and J by 3 bases. Germline lookup yields CDR1 GTSNPN and CDR2 SVGIG (reference sequence). This CDR3 is 13 amino acids long. The CDR3 DNA follows: TGTGCCTGGGCGGGACAGCACAATCAGCCCCAGCATTTT. The encoded protein is CAWAGQHNQPQHF.

This clone has a count of ten or more. V is TRBV7-3 and J is TRBJ2-7; D possibly corresponds to TRBD1 (6 bases). The CDR3 contains 15 residues. The V end was cut by 5 bases, the J end by 3 bases, with 17 bases between. Germline values: CDR1 SGHTA, CDR2 FQGTGA. The CDR3 nucleotides are TGTGCCAGCAGCCAGGGGTTGGGGGAAAACTACGAGCAGTACTTC. Protein product: CASSQGLGENYEQYF. The full variable domain, completed using reference TRBV7-3 and TRBJ2-7, is GAGVSQTPSNKVTEKGKYVELRCDPISGHTALYWYRQSLGQGPEFLIYFQGTGAADDSGLPNDRFFAVRPEGSVSTLKIQRTERGDSAVYLCASSQGLGENYEQYFGPGTRLTVT.

The rearrangement uses TRBV30 and TRBJ2-7, with D perhaps TRBD1 or TRBD2 (5 bases each). This CDR3 has 12 amino acids. V was pared by 3 bases and J by 3 bases, with 9 bases between. Germline V gene data show CDR1 as GTSNPN and CDR2 as SVGIG (reference sequence). CDR3 amino acids: CAWSRDGYEQYF. In nucleotides, the CDR3 is TGTGCCTGGAGCCGGGACGGCTACGAGCAGTACTTC.

This clone showed up just once. This chain connects TRBV6-5 to TRBJ1-4; D is possibly TRBD1 (5 bases). With 2 bases removed from V and 7 bases from J, the gap between germline ends came to 11 bases. The CDR3 loop spans 14 amino acids. Germline V CDR1 and CDR2: MNHEY, SVGAGI. The CDR3 coding sequence is TGTGCCAGCAGTTACGGGGGTTTAAGTGAAAAACTGTTTTTT. It specifies CASSYGGLSEKLFF.

The V call is TRBV6-1, the J call TRBJ1-1, with unresolved D. Germline V gene sequence: CDR1 MNHNS, CDR2 SASEGT. V lost 4 bases, J lost 6 bases, and 15 bases lay in between. This CDR3 has 14 amino acids. In nucleotides, the CDR3 is TGTGCCAGCAGTGTGGGCGTAAATGGAGCTGAAGCTTTCTTT. This gives the protein CASSVGVNGAEAFF.

V and J are TRBV7-8 and TRBJ1-1, with D perhaps TRBD1 (5 bases). The CDR3 spans 14 residues. The germline V gene encodes CDR1 SGHVS and CDR2 FQNEAQ. The V and J ends lost 0 bases and 5 bases respectively, with 10 bases between them. The chain's CDR3 is CASSLAPGRTEAFF. The CDR3 nucleotides read TGTGCCAGCAGCTTAGCGCCAGGGCGAACTGAAGCTTTCTTT.

V usage is TRBV28 and J usage is TRBJ2-3; 10 nucleotides agree with TRBD1. V was pared by 6 bases and J by 2 bases, with 2 bases of the junction left unmatched. Germline V CDR1 and CDR2: MDHEN, SYDVKM. The CDR3 contains 14 residues. This chain's CDR3 is CASRDRGATDTQYF. Written as DNA, the CDR3 is TGTGCCAGCAGGGACAGGGGGGCCACAGATACGCAGTATTTT.